Listed below are T cell receptor beta chains from one sample, sequenced in a study of T cells in Graves' hyperthyroidism and ophthalmopathy. TCRdb processed the multiplex PCR reads anew with MiXCR; each CDR3 protein has one entry. This sample yields fewer than 650,000 distinct CDR3 sequences, of which 14% to 15% are seen a single time; approximately 4.3% belongs to the top ten. Material: blood. The receptors shown here come from a woman aged 40 to 49 with Graves' ophthalmopathy. Both conserved end residues are part of each CDR3. D genes are given only for firm matches. For some rows the clone size is stated as once, few or many, or as a class when expanded; others skip it.

d_gene	len	v_gene	j_gene	abundance	CDR3aa	CDR3nt
.	12	TRBV9	TRBJ2-2	.	CASSSRGGELFF	TGTGCCAGCAGCTCACGAGGCGGGGAGCTGTTTTTT
.	14	TRBV6-1	TRBJ1-2	many	CASSDLGGNYGYTF	TGTGCCAGCAGCGACCTCGGTGGGAACTATGGCTACACCTTC
.	18	TRBV6-2/TRBV6-3	TRBJ1-1	.	CASRPARSRAFSDTEAFF	TGTGCCAGCAGACCCGCACGATCGAGAGCTTTTAGTGACACTGAAGCTTTCTTT
TRBD2	17	TRBV11-2	TRBJ2-7	many	CASSLEGLAGVDNEQYF	TGTGCCAGCAGCTTAGAGGGACTAGCGGGAGTAGACAACGAGCAGTACTTC
TRBD1	13	TRBV28	TRBJ1-2	many	CASSATGDYGYTF	TGTGCCAGCAGTGCGACAGGGGACTATGGCTACACCTTC
TRBD1	14	TRBV12-3/TRBV12-4	TRBJ1-6	.	CASTKTGGSSPLHF	TGTGCCAGCACCAAGACAGGGGGCTCTTCACCCCTCCACTTT
.	14	TRBV12-3/TRBV12-4	TRBJ1-1	many	CASSPPGANTEAFF	TGTGCCAGCAGTCCCCCGGGGGCTAACACTGAAGCTTTCTTT
.	13	TRBV15	TRBJ1-1	many	CATSRVRDTEAFF	TGTGCCACCAGCAGAGTCAGGGACACTGAAGCTTTCTTT
.	12	TRBV6-8	TRBJ1-5	few	CALTGSNQPQHF	TGTGCCCTCACGGGCAGCAATCAGCCCCAGCATTTT
TRBD1	14	TRBV20-1	TRBJ1-1	few	CSASIGTGSTEAFF	TGCAGTGCTAGTATCGGGACAGGGAGCACTGAAGCTTTCTTT
.	14	TRBV13	TRBJ1-2	.	CASSLGAPREGYTF	TGTGCCAGCAGCTTAGGGGCGCCTAGAGAGGGCTACACCTTC
.	14	TRBV6-1	TRBJ2-5	once	CASTRELGGETQYF	TGTGCCAGCACCAGGGAATTGGGAGGAGAGACCCAGTACTTC
TRBD1	17	TRBV7-8	TRBJ2-7	.	CASRPLPGQGGSYEQYF	TGTGCCAGCAGGCCACTTCCGGGACAGGGAGGTTCCTACGAGCAGTACTTC
.	15	TRBV14	TRBJ2-1	.	CASSRPTGPYNEQFF	TGTGCCAGCAGCCGACCCACGGGACCCTACAATGAGCAGTTCTTC
.	15	TRBV28	TRBJ2-7	many	CASSSGTYSSYEQYF	TGTGCCAGCAGTTCAGGGACCTATAGCTCCTACGAGCAGTACTTC
TRBD2	16	TRBV5-1	TRBJ2-5	few	CASSTGLAGGQETQYF	TGCGCCAGCAGCACGGGACTAGCGGGAGGGCAAGAGACCCAGTACTTC
TRBD1	14	TRBV3-1	TRBJ2-7	few	CASSRSRDSYEQYF	TGTGCCAGCAGCCGGTCCCGGGACAGCTACGAGCAGTACTTC
.	15	TRBV5-5	TRBJ1-1	.	CASSLGPGLETEAFF	TGTGCCAGCAGCTTGGGTCCGGGCTTGGAGACTGAAGCTTTCTTT
.	14	TRBV20-1	TRBJ2-5	few	CSARDPRGSETQYF	TGCAGTGCTAGGGATCCGAGGGGTTCAGAGACCCAGTACTTC
TRBD1	15	TRBV6-1	TRBJ1-2	many	CASSEEQGTFHGYTF	TGTGCCAGCAGTGAAGAACAGGGGACTTTCCATGGCTACACCTTC
.	14	TRBV30	TRBJ1-3	many	CALTALHSGNTIYF	TGTGCCTTGACAGCGCTCCACTCTGGAAACACCATATATTTT
TRBD1	15	TRBV20-1	TRBJ2-7	many	CSAPKGGQGGYEQYF	TGCAGTGCTCCTAAAGGGGGACAGGGGGGTTACGAGCAGTACTTC
.	14	TRBV19	TRBJ1-1	many	CASSPPGFHTEAFF	TGTGCCAGTAGTCCGCCAGGGTTTCACACTGAAGCTTTCTTT
.	14	TRBV12-3/TRBV12-4	TRBJ1-6	many	CASNVGGRNSPLHF	TGTGCCAGCAACGTGGGGGGTCGGAATTCACCCCTCCACTTT
.	15	TRBV13	TRBJ1-1	.	CASSRTLLLNTEAFF	TGTGCCAGCAGCCGGACACTTCTATTGAACACTGAAGCTTTCTTT
.	14	TRBV7-2	TRBJ2-7	many	CASSPFGTNYEQYF	TGTGCCAGCAGCCCCTTCGGGACAAACTACGAGCAGTACTTC
.	14	TRBV18	TRBJ2-5	many	CASSPSRGPETQYF	TGTGCCAGCTCACCATCTCGGGGGCCGGAGACCCAGTACTTC
.	16	TRBV9	TRBJ2-7	many	CASSVDPGAISYEQYF	TGTGCCAGCAGCGTAGACCCGGGGGCCATCTCCTACGAGCAGTACTTC
.	14	TRBV12-3/TRBV12-4	TRBJ1-1	many	CASSPFGENTEAFF	TGTGCCAGCAGTCCCTTTGGGGAGAACACTGAAGCTTTCTTT
.	14	TRBV6-5	TRBJ2-4	many	CASSYSSAVNIQYF	TGTGCCAGCAGTTACTCCTCGGCAGTAAACATTCAGTACTTC
TRBD1	16	TRBV6-5	TRBJ1-2	few	CASSYTPGQGPYGYTF	TGTGCCAGCAGTTACACCCCGGGACAGGGTCCATATGGCTACACCTTC
.	16	TRBV11-2	TRBJ2-2	few	CASTLMGKIHTGELFF	TGTGCCAGCACCTTGATGGGGAAGATTCACACCGGGGAGCTGTTTTTT